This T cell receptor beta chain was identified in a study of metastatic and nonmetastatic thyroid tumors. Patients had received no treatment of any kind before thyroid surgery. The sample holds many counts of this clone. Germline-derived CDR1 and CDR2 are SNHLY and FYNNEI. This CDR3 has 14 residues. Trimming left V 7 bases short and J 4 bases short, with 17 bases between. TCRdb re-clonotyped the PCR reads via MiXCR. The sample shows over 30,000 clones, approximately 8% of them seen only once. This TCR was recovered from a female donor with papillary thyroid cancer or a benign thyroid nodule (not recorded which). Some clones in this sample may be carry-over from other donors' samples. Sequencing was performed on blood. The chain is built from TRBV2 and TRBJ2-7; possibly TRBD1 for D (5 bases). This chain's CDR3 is CASTPGRDLYEQYF. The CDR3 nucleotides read TGTGCCAGCACCCCTGGCAGGGATCTGTACGAGCAGTACTTC.